The clone carrying this TCR beta chain was seen many times. The antigen is unknown. The sample belongs to a study of CD8 T cells in ankylosing spondylitis. Study observations and caveats: The study looked at matched synovial fluid samples from ankylosing spondylitis patients. Disease-linked clones were reported to be significantly enriched there.

TCR beta libraries were made by quantitative 5'-RACE with molecular barcodes. A single record per CDR3 protein comes from TCRdb applying MiXCR to the 5' RACE reads. The repertoire has about 130,000 distinct CDR3 sequences, around 7.9% of them found once; the top ten carry roughly 12%. V was pared by 2 bases and J by 1 base, with 12 bases between. CDR3 length: 16 amino acids. Germline lookup yields CDR1 SEHNR and CDR2 FQNEAQ (reference sequence). This clonotype was obtained from a female donor with ankylosing spondylitis or in good health (not recorded which). V is TRBV7-9 and J is TRBJ2-1; no clear D gene. The sample comprised blood, either unsorted or a sorted T cell fraction (not recorded which). This CDR3 reads CASSLLGGQSYNEQFF. CDR3 coding DNA: TGTGCCAGCAGCTTATTAGGTGGGCAGTCCTACAATGAGCAGTTCTTC.